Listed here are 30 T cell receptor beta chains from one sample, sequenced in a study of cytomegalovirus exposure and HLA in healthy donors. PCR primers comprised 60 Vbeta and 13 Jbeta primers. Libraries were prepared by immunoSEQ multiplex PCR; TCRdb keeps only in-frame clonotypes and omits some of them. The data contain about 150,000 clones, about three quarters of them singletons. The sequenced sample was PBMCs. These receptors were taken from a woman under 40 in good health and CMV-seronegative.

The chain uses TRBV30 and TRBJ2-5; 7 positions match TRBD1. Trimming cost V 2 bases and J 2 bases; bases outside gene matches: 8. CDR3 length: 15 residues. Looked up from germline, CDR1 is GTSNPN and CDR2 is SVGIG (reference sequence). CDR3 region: CAWSRDSGPQETQYF. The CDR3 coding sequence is TGTGCCTGGAGTAGGGACAGCGGCCCTCAAGAGACCCAGTACTTC.

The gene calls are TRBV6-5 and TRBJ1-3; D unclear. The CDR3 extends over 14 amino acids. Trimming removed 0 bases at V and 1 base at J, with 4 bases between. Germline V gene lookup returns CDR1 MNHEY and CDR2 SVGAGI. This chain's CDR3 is CASSYSQSGNTIYF. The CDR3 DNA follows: TGTGCCAGCAGTTACTCTCAATCTGGAAACACCATATATTTT.

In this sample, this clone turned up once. In nucleotides, the CDR3 is TGCGCCAGCAGCCAAGATTTCGGGACAGGCAATCAGCCCCAGCATTTT. Amino acid sequence: CASSQDFGTGNQPQHF. This sequence joins TRBV4-1 and TRBJ1-5; 7 bases fit TRBD1. From germline, CDR1 is MGHRA and CDR2 YSYEKL. The CDR3 consists of 16 residues. Losses at the gene ends were 0 bases for V and 2 bases for J; bases not matched to a gene: 4.

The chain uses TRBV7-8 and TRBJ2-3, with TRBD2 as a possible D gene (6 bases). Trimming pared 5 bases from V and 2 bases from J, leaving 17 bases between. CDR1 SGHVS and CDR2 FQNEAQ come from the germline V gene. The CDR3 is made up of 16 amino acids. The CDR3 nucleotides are TGTGCCAGCAGCCCTACCCGGGACTCCCTCACAGATACGCAGTATTTT. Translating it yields CASSPTRDSLTDTQYF.

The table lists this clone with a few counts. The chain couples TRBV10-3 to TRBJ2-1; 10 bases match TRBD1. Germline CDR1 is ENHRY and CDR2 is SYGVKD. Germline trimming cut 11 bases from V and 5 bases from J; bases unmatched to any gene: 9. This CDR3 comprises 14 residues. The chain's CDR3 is CAFGGGTGDNEQFF. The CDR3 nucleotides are TGTGCCTTCGGGGGTGGGACAGGGGACAATGAGCAGTTCTTC.

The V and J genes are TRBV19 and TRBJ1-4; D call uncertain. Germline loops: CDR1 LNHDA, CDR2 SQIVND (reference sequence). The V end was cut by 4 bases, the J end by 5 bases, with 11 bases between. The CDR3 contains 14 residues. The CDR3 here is CASSTRRGNEKLFF. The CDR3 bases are TGTGCCAGTAGTACGCGACGGGGAAATGAAAAACTGTTTTTT.

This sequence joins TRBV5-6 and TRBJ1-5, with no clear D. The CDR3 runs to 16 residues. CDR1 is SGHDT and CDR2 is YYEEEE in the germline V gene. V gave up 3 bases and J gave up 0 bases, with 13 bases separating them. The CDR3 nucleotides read TGTGCCAGCAGCTCCTCAGGCCCCTATAGCAATCAGCCCCAGCATTTT. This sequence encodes CASSSSGPYSNQPQHF.

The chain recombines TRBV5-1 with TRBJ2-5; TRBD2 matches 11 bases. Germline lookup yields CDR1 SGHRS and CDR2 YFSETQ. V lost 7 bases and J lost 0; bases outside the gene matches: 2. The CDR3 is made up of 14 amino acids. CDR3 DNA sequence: TGCGCCAGCGCTAGCGGGGGGTACCAAGAGACCCAGTACTTC. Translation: CASASGGYQETQYF.

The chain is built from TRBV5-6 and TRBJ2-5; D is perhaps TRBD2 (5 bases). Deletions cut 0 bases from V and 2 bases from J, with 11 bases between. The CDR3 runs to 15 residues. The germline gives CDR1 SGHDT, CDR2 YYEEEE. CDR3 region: CASSLGMREQETQYF. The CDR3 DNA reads TGTGCCAGCAGCTTGGGTATGAGGGAGCAAGAGACCCAGTACTTC.

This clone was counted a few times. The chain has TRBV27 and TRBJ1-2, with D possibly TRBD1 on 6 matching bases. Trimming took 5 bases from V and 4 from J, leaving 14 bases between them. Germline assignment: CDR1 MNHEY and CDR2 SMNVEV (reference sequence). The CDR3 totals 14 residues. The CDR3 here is CASSPDRVSYGYTF. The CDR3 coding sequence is TGTGCCAGCAGTCCGGACAGAGTTTCCTATGGCTACACCTTC.

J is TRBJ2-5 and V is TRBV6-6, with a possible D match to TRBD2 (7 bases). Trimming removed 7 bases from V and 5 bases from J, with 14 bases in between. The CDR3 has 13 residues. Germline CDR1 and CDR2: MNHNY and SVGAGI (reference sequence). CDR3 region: CASTSRGGETQYF. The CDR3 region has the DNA TGTGCCAGCACCTCTAGGGGGGGGGAGACCCAGTACTTC.

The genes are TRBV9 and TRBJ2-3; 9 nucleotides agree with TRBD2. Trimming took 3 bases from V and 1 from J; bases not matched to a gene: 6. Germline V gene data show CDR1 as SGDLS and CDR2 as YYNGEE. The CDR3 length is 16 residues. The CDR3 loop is CASSALAGAGTDTQYF. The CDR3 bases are TGTGCCAGCAGCGCTTTAGCGGGGGCCGGCACAGATACGCAGTATTTT.

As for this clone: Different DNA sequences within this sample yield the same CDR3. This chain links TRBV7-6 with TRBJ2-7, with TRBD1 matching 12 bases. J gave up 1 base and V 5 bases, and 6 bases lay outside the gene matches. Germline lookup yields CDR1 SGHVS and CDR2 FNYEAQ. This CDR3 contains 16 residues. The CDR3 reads CASSLGTGGPSYEQYF. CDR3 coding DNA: TGTGCCAGCAGCCTAGGGACAGGGGGCCCTTCCTACGAGCAGTACTTC.

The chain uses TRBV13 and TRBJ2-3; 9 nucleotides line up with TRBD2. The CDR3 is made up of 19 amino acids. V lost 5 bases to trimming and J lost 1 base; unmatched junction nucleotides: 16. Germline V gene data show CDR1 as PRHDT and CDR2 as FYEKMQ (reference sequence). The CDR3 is CASSPSGEGTPGRTDTQYF. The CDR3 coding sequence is TGTGCCAGCAGCCCTAGCGGGGAGGGGACTCCCGGGCGCACAGATACGCAGTATTTT.

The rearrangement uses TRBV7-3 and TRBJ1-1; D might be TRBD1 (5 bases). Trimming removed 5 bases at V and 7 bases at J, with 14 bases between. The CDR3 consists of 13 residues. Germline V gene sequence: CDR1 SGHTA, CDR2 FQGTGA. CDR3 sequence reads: CASSPYLQVEAFF. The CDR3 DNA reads TGTGCCAGCAGCCCCTACCTACAGGTTGAAGCTTTCTTT.

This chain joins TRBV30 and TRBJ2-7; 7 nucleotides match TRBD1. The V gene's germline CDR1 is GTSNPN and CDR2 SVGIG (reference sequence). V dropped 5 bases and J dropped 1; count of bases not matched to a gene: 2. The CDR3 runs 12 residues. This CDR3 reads CAWVGQSYEQYF. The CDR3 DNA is TGTGCCTGGGTGGGACAGTCCTACGAGCAGTACTTC.

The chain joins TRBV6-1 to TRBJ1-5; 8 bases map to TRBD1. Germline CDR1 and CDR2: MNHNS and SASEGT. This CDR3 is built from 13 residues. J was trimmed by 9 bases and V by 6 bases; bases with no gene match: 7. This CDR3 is CASRDRARRPQHF. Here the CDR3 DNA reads TGTGCCAGCAGGGACAGGGCCCGACGGCCCCAGCATTTT.

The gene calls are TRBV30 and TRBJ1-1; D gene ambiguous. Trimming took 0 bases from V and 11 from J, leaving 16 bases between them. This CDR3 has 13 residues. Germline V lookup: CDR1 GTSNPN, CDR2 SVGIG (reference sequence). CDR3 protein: CAWSVRGRTPAFF. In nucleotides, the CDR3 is TGTGCCTGGAGTGTACGGGGAAGGACCCCCGCTTTCTTT. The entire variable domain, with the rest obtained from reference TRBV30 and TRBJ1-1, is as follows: SQTIHQWPATLVQPVGSPLSLECTVEGTSNPNLYWYRQAAGRGLQLLFYSVGIGQISSEVPQNLSASRPQDRQFILSSKKLLLSDSGFYLCAWSVRGRTPAFFGQGTRLTVV.

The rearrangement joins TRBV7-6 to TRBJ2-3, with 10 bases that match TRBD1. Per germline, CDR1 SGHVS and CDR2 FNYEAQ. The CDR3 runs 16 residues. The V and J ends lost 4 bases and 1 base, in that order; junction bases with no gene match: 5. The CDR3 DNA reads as TGTGCCAGCAGCTACCCTGGGACAGGGGGCACAGATACGCAGTATTTT. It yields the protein CASSYPGTGGTDTQYF.

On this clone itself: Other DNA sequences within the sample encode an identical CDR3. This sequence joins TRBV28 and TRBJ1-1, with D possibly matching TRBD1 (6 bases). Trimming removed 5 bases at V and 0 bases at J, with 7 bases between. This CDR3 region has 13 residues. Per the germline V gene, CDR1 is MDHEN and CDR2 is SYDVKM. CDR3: CASSRTVNTEAFF. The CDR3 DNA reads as TGTGCCAGCAGTAGGACAGTGAACACTGAAGCTTTCTTT.

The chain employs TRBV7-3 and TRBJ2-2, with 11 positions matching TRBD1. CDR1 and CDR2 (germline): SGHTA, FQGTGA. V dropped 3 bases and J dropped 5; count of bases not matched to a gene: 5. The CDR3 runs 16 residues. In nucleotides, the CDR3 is TGTGCCAGCAGCTTTGGGACAGGGGGAGAAACCGGGGAGCTGTTTTTT. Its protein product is CASSFGTGGETGELFF.

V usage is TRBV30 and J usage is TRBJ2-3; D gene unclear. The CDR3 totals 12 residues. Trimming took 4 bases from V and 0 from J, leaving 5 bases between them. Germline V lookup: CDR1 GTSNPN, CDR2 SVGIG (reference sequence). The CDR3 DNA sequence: TGTGCCTGGACACGGAGCACAGATACGCAGTATTTT. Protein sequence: CAWTRSTDTQYF.

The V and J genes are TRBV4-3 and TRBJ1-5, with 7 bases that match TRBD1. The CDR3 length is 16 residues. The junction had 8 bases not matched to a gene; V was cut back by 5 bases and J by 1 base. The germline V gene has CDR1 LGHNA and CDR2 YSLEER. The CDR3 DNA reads TGCGCCAGCAGCTACTCTTGGACAGGCAGCAATCAGCCCCAGCATTTT. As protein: CASSYSWTGSNQPQHF.

In DNA form, the CDR3 reads TGCGCCAGCAGCCAACGGTCGGCGGGAGATACGCAGTATTTT. Encoded protein: CASSQRSAGDTQYF. V and J are TRBV4-3 and TRBJ2-3; D is perhaps TRBD2 (5 bases). This CDR3 has 14 amino acids. V gave up 2 bases and J gave up 5 bases, with 11 bases separating them. CDR1 and CDR2 from the germline V gene are LGHNA and YSLEER.

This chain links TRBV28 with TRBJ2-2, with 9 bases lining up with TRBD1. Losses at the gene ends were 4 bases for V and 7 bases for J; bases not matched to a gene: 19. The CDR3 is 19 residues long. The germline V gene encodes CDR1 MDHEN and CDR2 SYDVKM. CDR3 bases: TGTGCCAGCAGTTCAGCCGGGACAGGGACCCTTTTACAAGGCGGGGAGCTGTTTTTT. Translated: CASSSAGTGTLLQGGELFF.

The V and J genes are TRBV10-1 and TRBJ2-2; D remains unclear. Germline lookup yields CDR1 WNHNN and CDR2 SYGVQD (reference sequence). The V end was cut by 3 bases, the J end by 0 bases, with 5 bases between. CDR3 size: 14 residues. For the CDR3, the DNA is TGCGCCAGCAGTGATGTCGCGAACACCGGGGAGCTGTTTTTT. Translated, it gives CASSDVANTGELFF.

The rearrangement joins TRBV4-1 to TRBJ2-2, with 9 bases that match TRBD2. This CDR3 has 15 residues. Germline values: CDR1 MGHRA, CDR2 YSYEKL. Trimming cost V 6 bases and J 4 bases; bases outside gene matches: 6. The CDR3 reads CASSLAGRGTGELFF. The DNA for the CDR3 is TGCGCCAGCAGTCTAGCGGGGAGGGGCACCGGGGAGCTGTTTTTT.

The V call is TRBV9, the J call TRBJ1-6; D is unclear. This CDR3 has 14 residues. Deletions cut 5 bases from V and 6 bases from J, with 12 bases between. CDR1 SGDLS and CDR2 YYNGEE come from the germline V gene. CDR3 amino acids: CASRSRPSNSPLHF. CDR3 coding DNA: TGTGCCAGCAGGTCGAGGCCCTCTAATTCACCCCTCCACTTT.

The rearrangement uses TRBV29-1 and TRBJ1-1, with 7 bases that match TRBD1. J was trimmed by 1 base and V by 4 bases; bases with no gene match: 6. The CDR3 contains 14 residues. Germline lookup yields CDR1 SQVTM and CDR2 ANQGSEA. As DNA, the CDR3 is TGCAGCGTTGCCCCGACAGGGCAGAACACTGAAGCTTTCTTT. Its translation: CSVAPTGQNTEAFF.

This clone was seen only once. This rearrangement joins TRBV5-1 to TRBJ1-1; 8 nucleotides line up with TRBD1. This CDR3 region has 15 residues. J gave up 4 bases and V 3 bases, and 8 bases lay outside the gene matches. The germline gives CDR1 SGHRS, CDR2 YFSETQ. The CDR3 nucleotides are TGCGCCAGCAGCTCAGGACAGGGTATGGGCACTGAAGCTTTCTTT. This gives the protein CASSSGQGMGTEAFF.